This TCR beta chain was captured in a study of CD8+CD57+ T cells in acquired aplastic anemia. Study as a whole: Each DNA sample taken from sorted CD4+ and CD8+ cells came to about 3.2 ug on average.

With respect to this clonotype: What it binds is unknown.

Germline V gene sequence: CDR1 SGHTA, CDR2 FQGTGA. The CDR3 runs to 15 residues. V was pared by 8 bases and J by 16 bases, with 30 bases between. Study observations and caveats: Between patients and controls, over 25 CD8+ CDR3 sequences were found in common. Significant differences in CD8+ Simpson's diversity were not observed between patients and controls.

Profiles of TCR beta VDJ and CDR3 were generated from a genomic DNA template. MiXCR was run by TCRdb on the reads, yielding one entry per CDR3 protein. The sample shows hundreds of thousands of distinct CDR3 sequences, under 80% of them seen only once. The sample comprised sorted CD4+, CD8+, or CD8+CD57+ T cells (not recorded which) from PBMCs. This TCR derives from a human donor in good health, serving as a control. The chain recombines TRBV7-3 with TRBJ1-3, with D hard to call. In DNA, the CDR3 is TGTGCCAGCTCCCCCATAGCCGGTCTGGGCTACACCCAGTATTTT. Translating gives CASSPIAGLGYTQYF. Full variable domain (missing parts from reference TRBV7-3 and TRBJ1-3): GAGVSQTPSNKVTEKGKYVELRCDPISGHTALYWYRQSLGQGPEFLIYFQGTGAADDSGLPNDRFFAVRPEGSVSTLKIQRTERGDSAVYLCASSPIAGLGYTQYFGEGSWLTVV.